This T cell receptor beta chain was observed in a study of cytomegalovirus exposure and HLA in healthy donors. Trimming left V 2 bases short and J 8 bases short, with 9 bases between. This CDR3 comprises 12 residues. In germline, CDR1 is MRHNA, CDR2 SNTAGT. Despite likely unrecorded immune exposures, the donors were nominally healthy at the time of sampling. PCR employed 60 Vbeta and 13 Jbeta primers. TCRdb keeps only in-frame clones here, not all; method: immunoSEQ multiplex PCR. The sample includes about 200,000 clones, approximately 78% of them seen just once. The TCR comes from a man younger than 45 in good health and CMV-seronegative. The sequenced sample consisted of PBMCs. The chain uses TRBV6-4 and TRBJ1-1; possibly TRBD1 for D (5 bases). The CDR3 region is CASSDGGAEAFF. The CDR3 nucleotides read TGTGCCAGCAGTGACGGAGGGGCCGAAGCTTTCTTT.